The rows below give T cell receptor beta chains drawn from one sample of a study of regulatory T cells in long-lasting Graves disease. TCRdb itself ran the multiplex PCR reads through MiXCR, one entry per CDR3 protein. Among fewer than 650,000 distinct CDR3 sequences, 15% to 20% were seen once, and the ten largest hold around 18%. These data were also filed under a second study, of T cells in Graves' hyperthyroidism and ophthalmopathy.

The starting material was peripheral blood mononuclear cells (PBMCs), obtained at new diagnosis, from a patient treated with antithyroid drugs. The receptors originated from a woman aged 25 to 45 with Graves disease. CDR3s include the opening cysteine and the closing phenylalanine or tryptophan. The order of the fields is CDR3 DNA, CDR3 protein, clone size, V gene, D gene, J gene. D genes are given only for firm matches. Not all rows give a size; the values are once, few, many and, for expanded clones, a class.

CDR3 DNA: TGTGCCAGCAGCTTAGGGGCTAGAGGGGATAGGGAGACCCAGTACTTC; CDR3 protein: CASSLGARGDRETQYF; clone size: NA; V gene: TRBV11-2; D gene: NA; J gene: TRBJ2-5
CDR3 DNA: TGTGCCAGCAGTTTAGGTAGCAATCAGCCCCAGCATTTT; CDR3 protein: CASSLGSNQPQHF; clone size: many; V gene: TRBV27; D gene: NA; J gene: TRBJ1-5
CDR3 DNA: TGTGCCACCAGCGGAGGGACGAACTCTGGAAACACCATATATTTT; CDR3 protein: CATSGGTNSGNTIYF; clone size: NA; V gene: TRBV15; D gene: NA; J gene: TRBJ1-3
CDR3 DNA: TGTGCCAGCAGTTTAGGGACTAGCGTTGGCAATGAGCAGTTCTTC; CDR3 protein: CASSLGTSVGNEQFF; clone size: NA; V gene: TRBV12-3/TRBV12-4; D gene: TRBD2; J gene: TRBJ2-1
CDR3 DNA: TGTGCCAGCAGTTTAGGAGTAGCAGATACGCAGTATTTT; CDR3 protein: CASSLGVADTQYF; clone size: many; V gene: TRBV7-6; D gene: NA; J gene: TRBJ2-3
CDR3 DNA: TGTGCCAGCTCACCGCTCCGGTTTTCTGAGACCCAGTACTTC; CDR3 protein: CASSPLRFSETQYF; clone size: NA; V gene: TRBV18; D gene: NA; J gene: TRBJ2-5
CDR3 DNA: TGTGCCAGTAATACCTCCGGACAGAGCTCCTACGAGCAGTACTTC; CDR3 protein: CASNTSGQSSYEQYF; clone size: NA; V gene: TRBV19; D gene: NA; J gene: TRBJ2-7
CDR3 DNA: TGTGCCAGCAGTTTCAGGGTTTGGGCTAATGGGAATGAGCAGTTCTTC; CDR3 protein: CASSFRVWANGNEQFF; clone size: many; V gene: TRBV27; D gene: NA; J gene: TRBJ2-1
CDR3 DNA: TGTGCCAGCGGTGCAGCGGGGGATAGATGGTCTACGCAGTATTTT; CDR3 protein: CASGAAGDRWSTQYF; clone size: NA; V gene: TRBV28; D gene: TRBD2; J gene: TRBJ2-3
CDR3 DNA: TGTGCCAGCAGCCAAGGTATACAGAAAGCTTTCTTT; CDR3 protein: CASSQGIQKAFF; clone size: many; V gene: TRBV3-1; D gene: NA; J gene: TRBJ1-1
CDR3 DNA: TGTGCCAGCAGCTTAGGCGCCTATGCCACCGGGGAGCTGTTTTTT; CDR3 protein: CASSLGAYATGELFF; clone size: many; V gene: TRBV11-1; D gene: NA; J gene: TRBJ2-2
CDR3 DNA: TGTGCCAGCAGGCCAGGGGGGTCGAACACTGAAGCTTTCTTT; CDR3 protein: CASRPGGSNTEAFF; clone size: many; V gene: TRBV3-1; D gene: TRBD1; J gene: TRBJ1-1
CDR3 DNA: TGCGCCAGCAGCTCAGGCACCGGGACAAGAGGACAAGAGACCCAGTACTTC; CDR3 protein: CASSSGTGTRGQETQYF; clone size: NA; V gene: TRBV5-1; D gene: NA; J gene: TRBJ2-5
CDR3 DNA: TGCGCCAGCAGCGCCGGGACAGGGACCCATGGCTACACCTTC; CDR3 protein: CASSAGTGTHGYTF; clone size: NA; V gene: TRBV5-1; D gene: TRBD1; J gene: TRBJ1-2
CDR3 DNA: TGTGCCAGCAGTTACGGACAGGGAGCGTACACAGATACGCAGTATTTT; CDR3 protein: CASSYGQGAYTDTQYF; clone size: few; V gene: TRBV6-2/TRBV6-3; D gene: TRBD1; J gene: TRBJ2-3
CDR3 DNA: TGCAGTGGAGTAGGGAGCGGGAGGGAAGAGACCCAGTACTTC; CDR3 protein: CSGVGSGREETQYF; clone size: few; V gene: TRBV20-1; D gene: TRBD2; J gene: TRBJ2-5
CDR3 DNA: TGTGCCAGCAGTTACCTGACACAGCCCCAGCATTTT; CDR3 protein: CASSYLTQPQHF; clone size: few; V gene: TRBV6-5; D gene: NA; J gene: TRBJ1-5
CDR3 DNA: TGTGCCAGCAGCCCGGGACTAGCCGTTTTCTACGAGCAGTACTTC; CDR3 protein: CASSPGLAVFYEQYF; clone size: many; V gene: TRBV11-1; D gene: TRBD2; J gene: TRBJ2-7
CDR3 DNA: TGCGCCAGCAGCCAAGTGCCACTGGGTAGCAGAAACGAGCAGTACTTC; CDR3 protein: CASSQVPLGSRNEQYF; clone size: NA; V gene: TRBV4-1; D gene: NA; J gene: TRBJ2-7
CDR3 DNA: TGTGCCAGCAGGACCGGGACATCCTACACCGGGGAGCTGTTTTTT; CDR3 protein: CASRTGTSYTGELFF; clone size: NA; V gene: TRBV28; D gene: NA; J gene: TRBJ2-2
CDR3 DNA: TGTGCCAGCAGTTTCCTCGGGACGGCGGATGGCTACACCTTC; CDR3 protein: CASSFLGTADGYTF; clone size: many; V gene: TRBV27; D gene: NA; J gene: TRBJ1-2
CDR3 DNA: TGCGCCAGCAGCCTCGAGAGGGGGGGGAACACTGAAGCTTTCTTT; CDR3 protein: CASSLERGGNTEAFF; clone size: NA; V gene: TRBV7-2; D gene: NA; J gene: TRBJ1-1
CDR3 DNA: TGTGCCAGCAGTCATCATCGGGACAGGGGGCGACTTAGTGACAAGACTGAAGCTTTCTTT; CDR3 protein: CASSHHRDRGRLSDKTEAFF; clone size: NA; V gene: TRBV13; D gene: TRBD1; J gene: TRBJ1-1
CDR3 DNA: TGCGCCAGCAGCTTGGGCCAGGGGGCGAAAAATGAGCAGTTCTTC; CDR3 protein: CASSLGQGAKNEQFF; clone size: few; V gene: TRBV5-1; D gene: TRBD1; J gene: TRBJ2-1
CDR3 DNA: TGTGCCAGCAGCGAGATAGGAGACACTGAAGCTTTCTTT; CDR3 protein: CASSEIGDTEAFF; clone size: many; V gene: TRBV3-1; D gene: NA; J gene: TRBJ1-1
CDR3 DNA: TGCAGTGCTAGAGACGGACAGGCAACTAATGAAAAACTGTTTTTT; CDR3 protein: CSARDGQATNEKLFF; clone size: NA; V gene: TRBV20-1; D gene: TRBD1; J gene: TRBJ1-4
CDR3 DNA: TGTGCCAGCAGCTTCTGGACTACACGAAATACGCAGTATTTT; CDR3 protein: CASSFWTTRNTQYF; clone size: NA; V gene: TRBV5-4; D gene: NA; J gene: TRBJ2-3
CDR3 DNA: TGTGCCAGCAGTTCCGGACTAGCGGGAGGGCCCCCCTACGAGCAGTACTTC; CDR3 protein: CASSSGLAGGPPYEQYF; clone size: NA; V gene: TRBV6-9; D gene: TRBD2; J gene: TRBJ2-7
CDR3 DNA: TGTGCCAGCAGTTTGATTATTCTGGTCAGGGATCGCGCTGAAGCTTTCTTT; CDR3 protein: CASSLIILVRDRAEAFF; clone size: NA; V gene: TRBV12-3/TRBV12-4; D gene: NA; J gene: TRBJ1-1
CDR3 DNA: TGTGCCACCAGGCGCCTCGGTGAAGGACACGGTGAAGCTTTCTTT; CDR3 protein: CATRRLGEGHGEAFF; clone size: NA; V gene: TRBV15; D gene: NA; J gene: TRBJ1-1
CDR3 DNA: TGCGCCAGCAGCCGGACGGCCGGACTAGTGCTAGAGACCCAGTACTTC; CDR3 protein: CASSRTAGLVLETQYF; clone size: NA; V gene: TRBV5-1; D gene: TRBD2; J gene: TRBJ2-5
CDR3 DNA: TGTGCCAGCAGCTCCGACAGGCTATCCTACGAGCAGTACTTC; CDR3 protein: CASSSDRLSYEQYF; clone size: many; V gene: TRBV13; D gene: NA; J gene: TRBJ2-7
CDR3 DNA: TGTGCCAGCAGCTTAGGAAGTGGGCCCCAGCATTTT; CDR3 protein: CASSLGSGPQHF; clone size: few; V gene: TRBV3-1; D gene: NA; J gene: TRBJ1-5
CDR3 DNA: TGTGCCAGCAGTTCAGGGGGTAGCAATCAGCCCCAGCATTTT; CDR3 protein: CASSSGGSNQPQHF; clone size: many; V gene: TRBV28; D gene: TRBD1; J gene: TRBJ1-5
CDR3 DNA: TGCGCCAGCAGCGTGCACCCTAGCACAGATACGCAGTATTTT; CDR3 protein: CASSVHPSTDTQYF; clone size: NA; V gene: TRBV5-1; D gene: NA; J gene: TRBJ2-3
CDR3 DNA: TGTGCCAGCGGTACTTCCGCCGGGTTCACGCAGTATTTT; CDR3 protein: CASGTSAGFTQYF; clone size: many; V gene: TRBV6-2/TRBV6-3; D gene: NA; J gene: TRBJ2-3
CDR3 DNA: TGCGCCAGCAGCTTGGCCGTTCATTCCCTTTACGAGCAGTACTTC; CDR3 protein: CASSLAVHSLYEQYF; clone size: NA; V gene: TRBV5-1; D gene: NA; J gene: TRBJ2-7
CDR3 DNA: TGCAGTGCTAGACCCCAGGGCCCTGTCTACACCTTC; CDR3 protein: CSARPQGPVYTF; clone size: few; V gene: TRBV20-1; D gene: NA; J gene: TRBJ1-2
CDR3 DNA: TGCAGTGCTAGATCACTCTTGGGAGGGACTGGGAGCTCCTATAATTCACCCCTCCACTTT; CDR3 protein: CSARSLLGGTGSSYNSPLHF; clone size: NA; V gene: TRBV20-1; D gene: NA; J gene: TRBJ1-6
CDR3 DNA: TGTGCCAGCAGGCCTAGGGGAGCGACTGAAGCTTTCTTT; CDR3 protein: CASRPRGATEAFF; clone size: few; V gene: TRBV7-6; D gene: NA; J gene: TRBJ1-1
CDR3 DNA: TGCGCCAGCAGCCAGGATGGGTATATCAACAATGAGCAGTTCTTC; CDR3 protein: CASSQDGYINNEQFF; clone size: NA; V gene: TRBV4-1; D gene: NA; J gene: TRBJ2-1
CDR3 DNA: TGTGCCAGCGGCCATACCGGGACGAACACTGAAGCTTTCTTT; CDR3 protein: CASGHTGTNTEAFF; clone size: NA; V gene: TRBV5-4; D gene: NA; J gene: TRBJ1-1
CDR3 DNA: TGCAGTGCTACCTGGTGGGGACAGGGATACAATGAGCAGTTCTTC; CDR3 protein: CSATWWGQGYNEQFF; clone size: many; V gene: TRBV20-1; D gene: TRBD1; J gene: TRBJ2-1
CDR3 DNA: TGTGCCATCAGTGAGTGGGACAGGATTTATGGCTACACCTTC; CDR3 protein: CAISEWDRIYGYTF; clone size: few; V gene: TRBV10-3; D gene: TRBD1; J gene: TRBJ1-2
CDR3 DNA: TGTGCCAGCAGAACCGGGACTAGCACGGACGAGCAGTACTTC; CDR3 protein: CASRTGTSTDEQYF; clone size: many; V gene: TRBV27; D gene: TRBD2; J gene: TRBJ2-7
CDR3 DNA: TGCAGTGCTAACGAGAGAGACAGGGGGCGAGGGACCCAGTACTTC; CDR3 protein: CSANERDRGRGTQYF; clone size: few; V gene: TRBV20-1; D gene: TRBD1; J gene: TRBJ2-5
CDR3 DNA: TGTGCCAGCAGTGGTGAGACTAGCATCGGACACGAGCAGTACTTC; CDR3 protein: CASSGETSIGHEQYF; clone size: many; V gene: TRBV2; D gene: TRBD2; J gene: TRBJ2-7
CDR3 DNA: TGCGCCAGCCGCCTTGGGGGGGTGAACACTGAAGCTTTCTTT; CDR3 protein: CASRLGGVNTEAFF; clone size: many; V gene: TRBV5-1; D gene: NA; J gene: TRBJ1-1
CDR3 DNA: TGTGCCAGCAGTGATACCGGGACACCCCCCTACGAGCAGTACTTC; CDR3 protein: CASSDTGTPPYEQYF; clone size: NA; V gene: TRBV6-1; D gene: NA; J gene: TRBJ2-7
CDR3 DNA: TGTGCCAGCTCACCCGGTCGGGACGGAATCTCCGGGGAGCAGTACTTC; CDR3 protein: CASSPGRDGISGEQYF; clone size: NA; V gene: TRBV18; D gene: NA; J gene: TRBJ2-7
CDR3 DNA: TGTGCCACCAGTCGGGACTCTGCCGGGGATGAGCAGTTCTTC; CDR3 protein: CATSRDSAGDEQFF; clone size: NA; V gene: TRBV24-1; D gene: NA; J gene: TRBJ2-1